The sequence of this TCR beta chain was determined in a study of blood T cell repertoires in COVID-19. Study summary: There were acute and convalescent COVID-19 samples, and they came from the United States, Italy and Spain. In each case, the material was cDNA or gDNA derived from T cells, B-cell-depleted T cells, or PBMCs.

Source study methods: Scientists estimated how many nucleated cells there were by amplifying reference gene primers. This table comes from immunoSEQ multiplex PCR, and its TCRdb copy is limited to in-frame clones, with some not included. V and J calls and clone size are given by that table; D and trimming were obtained from the DNA. The repertoire holds about 190,000 clones, around 84% seen once, with 14% in the top ten. The V and J ends lost 3 bases and 8 bases, in that order; junction bases with no gene match: 6. The CDR3 is made up of 14 amino acids. Germline CDR1 is ENHRY and CDR2 is SYGVKD. Sequenced input: peripheral blood. This TCR was sampled from a man aged 25-45 years with active or convalescent COVID-19. The chain has TRBV10-3 and TRBJ2-2; 7 bases match TRBD1. CDR3 loop: CAISEKQGRGELFF. CDR3 sequence (DNA): TGTGCCATCAGTGAAAAACAGGGGCGAGGGGAGCTGTTTTTT.